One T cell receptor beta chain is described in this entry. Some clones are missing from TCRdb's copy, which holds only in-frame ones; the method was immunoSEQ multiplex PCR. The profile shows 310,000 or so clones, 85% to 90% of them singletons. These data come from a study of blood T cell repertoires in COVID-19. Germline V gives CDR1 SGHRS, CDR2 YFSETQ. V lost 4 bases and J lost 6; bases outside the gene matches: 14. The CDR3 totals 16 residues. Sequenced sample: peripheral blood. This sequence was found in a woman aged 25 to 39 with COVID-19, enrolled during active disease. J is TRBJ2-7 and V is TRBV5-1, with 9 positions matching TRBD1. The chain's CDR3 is CASSPHAGTGIREQYF. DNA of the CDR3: TGCGCCAGCAGCCCACATGCGGGGACAGGGATTCGCGAGCAGTACTTC.